This paragraph reports one T cell receptor beta chain. What it binds is unknown. The data were obtained in a study of cytomegalovirus exposure and HLA in healthy donors. Study context: Among the 398 genotyped donors, around 81% were placed in the Caucasian-associated ancestry cluster.

Study conclusions and caveats: Most observed TCR sequences were rare, whereas some public TCRs were detected in many donors. The Asian-associated ancestry cluster reportedly had fewer N-insertions than the roughly 720-donor mean in a later analysis. CMV serostatus alone was available as immune exposure information.

The germline gives CDR1 MNHEY, CDR2 SVGAGI. V shed 4 bases and J 3 bases; nucleotides not matched to a gene: 3. There are 13 residues in the CDR3. In the PCR, 60 Vbeta and 13 Jbeta primers were used. Profiling relied on immunoSEQ multiplex PCR, and the TCRdb table lists in-frame clones only, not all of them. The repertoire holds about 160,000 clones, around three quarters seen once, with less than 8.5% in the top ten. Sequenced input: PBMCs. The TCR comes from a man aged 40-55 years in good health and CMV-seropositive. This chain links TRBV6-5 with TRBJ2-7, with 7 bases aligning to TRBD1. The CDR3 loop reads CASSSRDSYEQYF. Here the CDR3 DNA reads TGTGCCAGCAGTTCCCGGGACAGCTACGAGCAGTACTTC.